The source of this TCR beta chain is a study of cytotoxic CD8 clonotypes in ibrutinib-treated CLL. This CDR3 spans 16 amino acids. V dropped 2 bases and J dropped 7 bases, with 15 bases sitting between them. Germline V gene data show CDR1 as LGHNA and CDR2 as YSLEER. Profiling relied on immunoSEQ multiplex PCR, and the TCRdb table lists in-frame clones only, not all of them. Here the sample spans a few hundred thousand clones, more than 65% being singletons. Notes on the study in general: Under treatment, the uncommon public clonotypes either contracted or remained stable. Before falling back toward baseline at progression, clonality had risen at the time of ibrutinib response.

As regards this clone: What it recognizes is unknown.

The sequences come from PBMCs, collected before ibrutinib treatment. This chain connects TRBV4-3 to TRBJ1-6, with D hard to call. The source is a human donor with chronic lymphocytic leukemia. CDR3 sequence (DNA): TGCGCCAGCAGCCAAACTTCACTGGGAAGCAATTCACCCCTCCACTTT. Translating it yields CASSQTSLGSNSPLHF.